This TCR beta chain was observed in a study of Graves' ophthalmopathy and Graves' hyperthyroidism. Notes on the study in general: Most thyroid clonotypes expanded beyond 0.001 frequency were also found in blood.

This clonotype was seen a handful of times. The antigen is undetermined. As the template, RNA transcripts were used to amplify TCR beta CDR3 regions. In the first round, RT-PCR was carried out with HTBI primers, and a multiplex PCR formed the second round. TCRdb used MiXCR to reprocess the multiplex PCR reads, holding one entry per CDR3 protein. The sample has hundreds of thousands of distinct CDR3 sequences, about 20% seen once. Hyperthyroidism was considered stable when no ophthalmopathy appeared within 18 months of follow-up. Establishment of the diagnosis relied upon clinical symptoms, serum thyroxine, TRAb, thyroid ultrasound and orbital computed tomography. PBMCs originated in about 9.8 ml of fresh peripheral blood. V was shortened by 6 bases and J by 0 bases, with 15 bases between the two germline ends. CDR3 length: 16 amino acids.

This receptor was taken from a woman aged 18-29 years with stable Graves' hyperthyroidism. Some clones in this sample may be carry-over from other donors' samples. The sequenced sample was peripheral blood. The chain carries TRBV12-3 or TRBV12-4 and TRBJ1-5; D not resolved. Here the CDR3 DNA reads TGTGCCAGCAGCCGCGAGTTATGGGGTAGCAATCAGCCCCAGCATTTT. Translation gives CASSRELWGSNQPQHF.